The rows below give T cell receptor beta chains drawn from one sample of a study of blood T cells in healthy people across ages. TCRdb fed the 5' RACE reads into MiXCR, producing one record per CDR3 protein. The sample records 650,000 to 1,000,000 distinct CDR3 sequences, about 45% being singletons. The specimen sequenced was blood. The source of these receptors is an elderly man in good health. Both conserved end residues are part of each CDR3. The order of the fields is V gene, clone size, D gene, J gene, CDR3 DNA, CDR3 protein. A D gene is named only where the DNA matches it firmly. Some rows mark clone size as missing; the rest say once, few, many or name a class of expanded clone.

v_call: TRBV20-1
clone_size: -
d_call: -
j_call: TRBJ1-5
cdr3_nt: TGCAGTGCAAGAGGTGATCTCAATCAGCCCCAGCATTTT
cdr3_aa: CSARGDLNQPQHF

v_call: TRBV4-2
clone_size: -
d_call: -
j_call: TRBJ2-4
cdr3_nt: TGTGCCAGCAGCCAAGATCTGGCGGGGACCGTAGGGGAGCAGTACTTC
cdr3_aa: CASSQDLAGTVGEQYF

v_call: TRBV2
clone_size: -
d_call: TRBD2
j_call: TRBJ2-5
cdr3_nt: TGTGCCAGCAGTGAGGTTAGCGGGAGGGCCAAGAAGCAGTACTTC
cdr3_aa: CASSEVSGRAKKQYF

v_call: TRBV20-1
clone_size: -
d_call: TRBD1
j_call: TRBJ2-2
cdr3_nt: TGCAGTGCTAGGACAGGGGTTGGGGACACCGGGGAGCTGTTTTTT
cdr3_aa: CSARTGVGDTGELFF

v_call: TRBV29-1
clone_size: -
d_call: TRBD1
j_call: TRBJ2-1
cdr3_nt: TGCAGCGTTGGGGACAGGGAATTTTTTGAGCAGTTCTTC
cdr3_aa: CSVGDREFFEQFF

v_call: TRBV5-4
clone_size: -
d_call: -
j_call: TRBJ2-3
cdr3_nt: TGTGCCAGCAGCCGGGGGGCGGGCGCTGCAGATACGCAGTATTTT
cdr3_aa: CASSRGAGAADTQYF

v_call: TRBV18
clone_size: -
d_call: TRBD1
j_call: TRBJ2-1
cdr3_nt: TGTGCCAGCTCACCACCGACAGGGCTCTCTTACAATGAGCAGTTCTTC
cdr3_aa: CASSPPTGLSYNEQFF

v_call: TRBV10-3
clone_size: -
d_call: TRBD1
j_call: TRBJ2-7
cdr3_nt: TGTGCCATCAGCCGGGACAGGGATGCCGAGCAGTACTTC
cdr3_aa: CAISRDRDAEQYF

v_call: TRBV12-3/TRBV12-4
clone_size: few
d_call: TRBD2
j_call: TRBJ2-3
cdr3_nt: TGTGCCAGCAGTTTCCAACGCGGGAGGGCCACAGATACGCAGTATTTT
cdr3_aa: CASSFQRGRATDTQYF

v_call: TRBV20-1
clone_size: -
d_call: -
j_call: TRBJ2-5
cdr3_nt: TGCAGTGCTAGAGAGGGCAGAGCACGGGCCCAGTACTTC
cdr3_aa: CSAREGRARAQYF

v_call: TRBV5-1
clone_size: few
d_call: TRBD2
j_call: TRBJ2-1
cdr3_nt: TGCGCCAGCAGCCCCCGCACTCCGGGACTAGCGGGAGATGGCTATGAGCAGTTCTTC
cdr3_aa: CASSPRTPGLAGDGYEQFF

v_call: TRBV7-9
clone_size: few
d_call: -
j_call: TRBJ2-5
cdr3_nt: TGTGCCAGCAGCCAAGCCGGGACACAGTACTTC
cdr3_aa: CASSQAGTQYF

v_call: TRBV24-1
clone_size: many
d_call: -
j_call: TRBJ1-2
cdr3_nt: TGTGCCACCAGTGCTGCGGACCGGTACTATGGCTACACCTTC
cdr3_aa: CATSAADRYYGYTF

v_call: TRBV6-6
clone_size: -
d_call: -
j_call: TRBJ2-1
cdr3_nt: TGTGCCAGCAGTTACTCGATGGACTTCGAGCAGTTCTTC
cdr3_aa: CASSYSMDFEQFF

v_call: TRBV11-3
clone_size: many
d_call: -
j_call: TRBJ2-1
cdr3_nt: TGTGCCAGCAGCTCCAATTGGGACTCCCGACCTTTTGATGAGCAGTTCTTC
cdr3_aa: CASSSNWDSRPFDEQFF

v_call: TRBV20-1
clone_size: few
d_call: -
j_call: TRBJ2-3
cdr3_nt: TGCAGTGCTAGGAGGCAGGACTTCACAGATACGCAGTATTTT
cdr3_aa: CSARRQDFTDTQYF

v_call: TRBV3-1
clone_size: -
d_call: -
j_call: TRBJ2-4
cdr3_nt: TGTGCCAGCGGCCCTGGACCTAGCACAGGAAACATTCAGTACTTC
cdr3_aa: CASGPGPSTGNIQYF

v_call: TRBV25-1
clone_size: -
d_call: -
j_call: TRBJ2-1
cdr3_nt: TGTGCCAGCAGTGAATCGGGGAGGTTGGGGGAGCAGTTCTTC
cdr3_aa: CASSESGRLGEQFF

v_call: TRBV7-2
clone_size: -
d_call: -
j_call: TRBJ2-5
cdr3_nt: TGTGCCAGCAGCCCCCCGGGACCACCTTCTCGGGAGACCCAGTACTTC
cdr3_aa: CASSPPGPPSRETQYF

v_call: TRBV29-1
clone_size: -
d_call: -
j_call: TRBJ2-1
cdr3_nt: TGCAGCGTTGTGGGCCAGTTAAACAATGAGCAGTTCTTC
cdr3_aa: CSVVGQLNNEQFF

v_call: TRBV28
clone_size: -
d_call: TRBD2
j_call: TRBJ2-1
cdr3_nt: TGTGCCAGCAGTTTATTAATCCAGCGGGAGTCTTATGAGCAGTTCTTC
cdr3_aa: CASSLLIQRESYEQFF

v_call: TRBV28
clone_size: few
d_call: TRBD2
j_call: TRBJ2-3
cdr3_nt: TGTGCCAGCCGATGGGGGGGACCCACAGATACGCAGTATTTT
cdr3_aa: CASRWGGPTDTQYF

v_call: TRBV28
clone_size: few
d_call: -
j_call: TRBJ1-3
cdr3_nt: TGTGCCAGCAGTTTAGAAGGGAGCTCTGGAAACACCATATATTTT
cdr3_aa: CASSLEGSSGNTIYF

v_call: TRBV29-1
clone_size: -
d_call: -
j_call: TRBJ2-5
cdr3_nt: TGCAGCGCGTACGGGACTCAAGAGACCCAGTACTTC
cdr3_aa: CSAYGTQETQYF

v_call: TRBV29-1
clone_size: -
d_call: -
j_call: TRBJ2-1
cdr3_nt: TGCAGCGACATAGACGGCCCAGGGAATGAGCAGTTCTTC
cdr3_aa: CSDIDGPGNEQFF

v_call: TRBV24-1
clone_size: -
d_call: -
j_call: TRBJ2-3
cdr3_nt: TGCGCCACCAGTGATTGGGAAGTAGGCTCCACAGATACGCAGTATTTT
cdr3_aa: CATSDWEVGSTDTQYF

v_call: TRBV5-1
clone_size: once
d_call: TRBD1
j_call: TRBJ2-7
cdr3_nt: TGCGCCAGCAACTTGGGACAGGAGAGATTTTACAATGAGCAGTACTTC
cdr3_aa: CASNLGQERFYNEQYF

v_call: TRBV2
clone_size: -
d_call: -
j_call: TRBJ2-3
cdr3_nt: TGTGCCAGCAGTGAAATAGCGACGGGCACAGATACGCAGTATTTT
cdr3_aa: CASSEIATGTDTQYF

v_call: TRBV7-2
clone_size: -
d_call: -
j_call: TRBJ1-2
cdr3_nt: TGTGCCAGCAGCCCTGATGGAGTCTATGGCTACACCTTC
cdr3_aa: CASSPDGVYGYTF

v_call: TRBV9
clone_size: few
d_call: -
j_call: TRBJ1-5
cdr3_nt: TGTGCCAGCAGCGTAGACGGTGGGGGCAATCAGCCCCAGCATTTT
cdr3_aa: CASSVDGGGNQPQHF

v_call: TRBV3-1
clone_size: few
d_call: -
j_call: TRBJ2-3
cdr3_nt: TGTGCCAGCAGCCAAGTGGGCAGGGTAATAGATACGCAGTATTTT
cdr3_aa: CASSQVGRVIDTQYF

v_call: TRBV20-1
clone_size: few
d_call: -
j_call: TRBJ2-2
cdr3_nt: TGCAGTGCAACCACAGGGCCCGGGGAGCTGTTTTTT
cdr3_aa: CSATTGPGELFF

v_call: TRBV27
clone_size: few
d_call: TRBD2
j_call: TRBJ2-4
cdr3_nt: TGTGCCAGCAGTTTATTCGGGACTAGCGAAGCCAAAAACATTCAGTACTTC
cdr3_aa: CASSLFGTSEAKNIQYF

v_call: TRBV10-3
clone_size: many
d_call: -
j_call: TRBJ2-7
cdr3_nt: TGTGCCATCAGTGAACAGGGCTACGAGCAGTACTTC
cdr3_aa: CAISEQGYEQYF

v_call: TRBV5-5
clone_size: -
d_call: TRBD2
j_call: TRBJ2-1
cdr3_nt: TGTGCCAGCGGCTTGAGGCTAGCGGGGGCCTCGGGGCAGTTCTTC
cdr3_aa: CASGLRLAGASGQFF

v_call: TRBV28
clone_size: -
d_call: TRBD1
j_call: TRBJ1-5
cdr3_nt: TGTGCCAGCAGTTTCTACAGGGGGCAAATTCAGCCCCAGCATTTT
cdr3_aa: CASSFYRGQIQPQHF

v_call: TRBV2
clone_size: few
d_call: -
j_call: TRBJ1-1
cdr3_nt: TGTGCCAGCGCACTTAGAGAATCGAACACTGAAGCTTTCTTT
cdr3_aa: CASALRESNTEAFF

v_call: TRBV12-3/TRBV12-4
clone_size: many
d_call: -
j_call: TRBJ2-1
cdr3_nt: TGTGCCAGCAGTCCGACTAGAAATGAGCAGTTCTTC
cdr3_aa: CASSPTRNEQFF

v_call: TRBV5-1
clone_size: few
d_call: TRBD1
j_call: TRBJ2-1
cdr3_nt: TGCGCCAGCAGCTTAACGGACAGGGGGCGCCGCGATGAGCAGTTCTTC
cdr3_aa: CASSLTDRGRRDEQFF

v_call: TRBV10-3
clone_size: -
d_call: -
j_call: TRBJ2-7
cdr3_nt: TGTGCCATCAGTGAGTCAGCAGGGTCCTACAATGAGCAGTACTTC
cdr3_aa: CAISESAGSYNEQYF

v_call: TRBV5-1
clone_size: few
d_call: -
j_call: TRBJ2-1
cdr3_nt: TGCGCCAGCAGTCCAAGCCGCCAAGGGGTCGATGAGCAGTTCTTC
cdr3_aa: CASSPSRQGVDEQFF

v_call: TRBV29-1
clone_size: -
d_call: -
j_call: TRBJ2-3
cdr3_nt: TGCAGCGGGTGGCGGGGAGATACGCAGTATTTT
cdr3_aa: CSGWRGDTQYF

v_call: TRBV5-1
clone_size: -
d_call: -
j_call: TRBJ1-5
cdr3_nt: TGCGCCAGCAGCTTGGGAGGGATGAACAATCAGCCCCAGCATTTT
cdr3_aa: CASSLGGMNNQPQHF

v_call: TRBV5-1
clone_size: -
d_call: -
j_call: TRBJ1-4
cdr3_nt: TGCGCCAGCAGCTTGGGAGGAAGCCAGTATGAAAAACTGTTTTTT
cdr3_aa: CASSLGGSQYEKLFF

v_call: TRBV12-3/TRBV12-4
clone_size: -
d_call: TRBD2
j_call: TRBJ2-5
cdr3_nt: TGTGCCAGCAGTCGGACTAGCGGGATCGGCAATGAGCAGTACTTC
cdr3_aa: CASSRTSGIGNEQYF

v_call: TRBV27
clone_size: -
d_call: -
j_call: TRBJ2-7
cdr3_nt: TGTGCCAGCAGTTTATCGTTGGGTACTATGAGCGAGCAGTACTTC
cdr3_aa: CASSLSLGTMSEQYF

v_call: TRBV12-3/TRBV12-4
clone_size: -
d_call: -
j_call: TRBJ1-5
cdr3_nt: TGTGCCAGCAGTGTAGCAGCTAGCAATCAGCCCCAGCATTTT
cdr3_aa: CASSVAASNQPQHF

v_call: TRBV5-1
clone_size: -
d_call: -
j_call: TRBJ2-7
cdr3_nt: TGCGCCAGCAGCTTGTCGCCAGGGGACCCCTACGAGCAGTACTTC
cdr3_aa: CASSLSPGDPYEQYF

v_call: TRBV12-3/TRBV12-4
clone_size: few
d_call: -
j_call: TRBJ1-2
cdr3_nt: TGTGCCAGCAGTTTCGCAGGCTTTGGCTACACCTTC
cdr3_aa: CASSFAGFGYTF

v_call: TRBV7-2
clone_size: -
d_call: -
j_call: TRBJ2-7
cdr3_nt: TGTGCCAGCAGCTTGGAGACCTTCGGCGCCTACGAGCAGTACTTC
cdr3_aa: CASSLETFGAYEQYF

v_call: TRBV5-1
clone_size: -
d_call: -
j_call: TRBJ1-1
cdr3_nt: TGCGCCAGCAGCTTGAGGACTGTCTCGCTGAACACTGAAGCTTTCTTT
cdr3_aa: CASSLRTVSLNTEAFF

v_call: TRBV27
clone_size: -
d_call: -
j_call: TRBJ2-1
cdr3_nt: TGTGCCAGCAGTCTCGAGACTCCGACCTCCTACAATGAGCAGTTCTTC
cdr3_aa: CASSLETPTSYNEQFF

v_call: TRBV4-2
clone_size: few
d_call: TRBD1
j_call: TRBJ1-2
cdr3_nt: TGTGCCAGCAGCCAAGCCGGGACAGGTGATGGCTACACCTTC
cdr3_aa: CASSQAGTGDGYTF

v_call: TRBV7-3
clone_size: -
d_call: -
j_call: TRBJ2-7
cdr3_nt: TGTGCCAGCAGTCTGAGCTTCGAGGGCAGGGATTACGAGCAGTACTTC
cdr3_aa: CASSLSFEGRDYEQYF

v_call: TRBV2
clone_size: -
d_call: -
j_call: TRBJ2-5
cdr3_nt: TGTGCCAGCATCCAGAGCCAAGAGACCCAGTACTTC
cdr3_aa: CASIQSQETQYF

v_call: TRBV6-5
clone_size: -
d_call: -
j_call: TRBJ1-2
cdr3_nt: TGTGCCAGCAGTTACTCGATGGGGGGCTTGGGCTACACCTTC
cdr3_aa: CASSYSMGGLGYTF